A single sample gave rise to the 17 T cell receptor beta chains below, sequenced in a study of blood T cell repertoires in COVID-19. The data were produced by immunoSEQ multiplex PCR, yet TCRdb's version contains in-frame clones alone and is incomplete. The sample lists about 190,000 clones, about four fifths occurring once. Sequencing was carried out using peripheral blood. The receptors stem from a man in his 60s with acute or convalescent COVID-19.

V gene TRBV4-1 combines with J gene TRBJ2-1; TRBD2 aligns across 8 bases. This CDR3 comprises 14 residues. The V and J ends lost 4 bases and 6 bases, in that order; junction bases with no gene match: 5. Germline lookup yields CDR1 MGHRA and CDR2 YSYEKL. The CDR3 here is CASSRLAGSNEQFF. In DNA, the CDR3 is TGCGCCAGCAGCCGCCTAGCGGGCAGCAATGAGCAGTTCTTC.

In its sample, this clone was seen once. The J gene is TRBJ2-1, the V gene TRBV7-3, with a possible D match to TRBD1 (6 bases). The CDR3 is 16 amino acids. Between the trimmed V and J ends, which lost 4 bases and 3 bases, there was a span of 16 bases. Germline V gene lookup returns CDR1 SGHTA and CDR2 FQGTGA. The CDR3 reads CASSSRTAENYNEQFF. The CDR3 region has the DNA TGTGCCAGCAGCTCCCGGACAGCGGAAAACTACAATGAGCAGTTCTTC.

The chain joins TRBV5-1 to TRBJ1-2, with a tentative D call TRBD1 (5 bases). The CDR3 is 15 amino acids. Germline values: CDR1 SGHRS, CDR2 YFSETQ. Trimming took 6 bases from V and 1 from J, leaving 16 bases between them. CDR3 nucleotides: TGCGCCAGCACTCCTGGACAATGGGTTAACTATGGCTACACCTTC. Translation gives CASTPGQWVNYGYTF.

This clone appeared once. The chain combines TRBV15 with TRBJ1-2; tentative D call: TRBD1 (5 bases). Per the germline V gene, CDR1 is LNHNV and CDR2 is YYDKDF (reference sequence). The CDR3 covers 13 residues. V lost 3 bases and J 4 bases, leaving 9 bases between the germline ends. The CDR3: CATSSGASYGYTF. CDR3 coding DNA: TGTGCCACCAGCAGTGGGGCGAGCTATGGCTACACCTTC.

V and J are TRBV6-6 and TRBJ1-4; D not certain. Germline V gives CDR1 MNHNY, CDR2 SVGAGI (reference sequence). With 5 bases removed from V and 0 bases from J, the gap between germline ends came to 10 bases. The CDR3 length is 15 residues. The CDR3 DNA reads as TGTGCCAGCAGTCCCCTCCGGGCAACTAATGAAAAACTGTTTTTT. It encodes CASSPLRATNEKLFF.

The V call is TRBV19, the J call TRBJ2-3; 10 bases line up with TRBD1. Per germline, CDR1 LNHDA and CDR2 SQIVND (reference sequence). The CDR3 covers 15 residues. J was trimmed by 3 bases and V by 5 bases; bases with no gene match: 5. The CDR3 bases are TGTGCCAGTAGTGAGACAGGGGGCAGGACAGATACGCAGTATTTT. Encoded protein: CASSETGGRTDTQYF. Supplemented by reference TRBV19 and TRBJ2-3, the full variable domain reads DGGITQSPKYLFRKEGQNVTLSCEQNLNHDAMYWYRQDPGQGLRLIYYSQIVNDFQKGDIAEGYSVSREKKESFPLTVTSAQKNPTAFYLCASSETGGRTDTQYFGPGTRLTVL.

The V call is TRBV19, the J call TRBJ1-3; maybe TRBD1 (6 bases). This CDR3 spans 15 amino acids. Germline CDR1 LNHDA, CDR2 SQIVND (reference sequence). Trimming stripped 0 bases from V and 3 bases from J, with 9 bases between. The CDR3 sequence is CASSIERGLGNTIYF. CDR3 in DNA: TGTGCCAGTAGTATAGAGCGGGGGCTTGGAAACACCATATATTTT.

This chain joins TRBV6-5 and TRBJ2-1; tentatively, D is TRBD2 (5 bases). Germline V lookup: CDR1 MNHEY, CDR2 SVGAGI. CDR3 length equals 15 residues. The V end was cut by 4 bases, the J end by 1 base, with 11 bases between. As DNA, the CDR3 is TGTGCCAGCAGTTTCCTAGCTATATCCTACAATGAGCAGTTCTTC. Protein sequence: CASSFLAISYNEQFF.

This CDR3 reads CATSSGIDGLLSSYNEQFF. The CDR3 DNA is TGTGCCACCAGCTCGGGGATAGATGGATTACTTAGCTCCTACAATGAGCAGTTCTTC. The J gene is TRBJ2-1, the V gene TRBV15; D might be TRBD2 (5 bases). CDR1 LNHNV and CDR2 YYDKDF come from the germline V gene (reference sequence). Deletions cut 5 bases from V and 0 bases from J, with 23 bases between. The CDR3 loop spans 19 amino acids.

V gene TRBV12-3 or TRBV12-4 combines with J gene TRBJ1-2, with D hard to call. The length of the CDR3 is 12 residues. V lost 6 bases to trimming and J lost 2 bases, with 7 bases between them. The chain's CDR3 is CASSPGNYGYTF. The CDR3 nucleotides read TGTGCCAGCAGCCCCGGGAACTATGGCTACACCTTC.

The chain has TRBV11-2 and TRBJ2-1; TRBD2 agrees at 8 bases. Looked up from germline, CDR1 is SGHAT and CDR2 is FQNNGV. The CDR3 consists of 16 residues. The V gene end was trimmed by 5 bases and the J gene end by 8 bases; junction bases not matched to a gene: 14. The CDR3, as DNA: TGTGCCAGCAGCACCTCCCCGGGACTAGGCTGGTATGAGCAGTTCTTC. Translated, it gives CASSTSPGLGWYEQFF.

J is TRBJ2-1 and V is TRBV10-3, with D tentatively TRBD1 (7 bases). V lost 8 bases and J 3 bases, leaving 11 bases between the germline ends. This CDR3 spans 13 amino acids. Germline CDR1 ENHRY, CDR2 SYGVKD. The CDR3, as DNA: TGTGCCATCGGAGGGACAGTCTACAATGAGCAGTTCTTC. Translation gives CAIGGTVYNEQFF.

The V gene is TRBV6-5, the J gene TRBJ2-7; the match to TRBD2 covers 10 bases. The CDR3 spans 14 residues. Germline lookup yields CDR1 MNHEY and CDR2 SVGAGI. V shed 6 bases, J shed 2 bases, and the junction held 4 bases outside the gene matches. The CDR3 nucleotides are TGTGCCAGCAGGAGCAGCGGGGGGGCCTACGAGCAGTACTTC. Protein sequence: CASRSSGGAYEQYF.

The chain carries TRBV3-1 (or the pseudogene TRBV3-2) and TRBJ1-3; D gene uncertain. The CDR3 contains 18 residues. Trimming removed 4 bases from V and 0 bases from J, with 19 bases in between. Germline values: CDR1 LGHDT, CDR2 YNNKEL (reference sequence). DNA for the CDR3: TGTGCCAGCAGCCGCGGAGGTACGAGTCCAAGCTCTGGAAACACCATATATTTT. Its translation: CASSRGGTSPSSGNTIYF.

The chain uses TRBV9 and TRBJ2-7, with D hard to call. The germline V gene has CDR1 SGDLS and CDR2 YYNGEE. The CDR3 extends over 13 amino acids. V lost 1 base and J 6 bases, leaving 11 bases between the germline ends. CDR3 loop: CASSVQLFSEQYF. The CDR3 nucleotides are TGTGCCAGCAGCGTACAACTGTTCTCCGAGCAGTACTTC.

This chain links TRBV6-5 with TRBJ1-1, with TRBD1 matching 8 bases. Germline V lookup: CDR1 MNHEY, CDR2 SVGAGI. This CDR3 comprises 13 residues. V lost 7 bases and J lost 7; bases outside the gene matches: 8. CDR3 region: CASIHGQGGEAFF. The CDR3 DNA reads TGTGCCAGCATTCATGGACAGGGAGGTGAAGCTTTCTTT.

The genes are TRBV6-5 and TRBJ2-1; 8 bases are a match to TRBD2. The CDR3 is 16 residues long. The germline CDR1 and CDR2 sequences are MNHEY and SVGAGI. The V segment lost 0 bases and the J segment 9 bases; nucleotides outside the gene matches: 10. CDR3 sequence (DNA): TGTGCCAGCAGTTACTCGACGGCGGGGCGGGGGGTTGAGCAGTTCTTC. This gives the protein CASSYSTAGRGVEQFF.